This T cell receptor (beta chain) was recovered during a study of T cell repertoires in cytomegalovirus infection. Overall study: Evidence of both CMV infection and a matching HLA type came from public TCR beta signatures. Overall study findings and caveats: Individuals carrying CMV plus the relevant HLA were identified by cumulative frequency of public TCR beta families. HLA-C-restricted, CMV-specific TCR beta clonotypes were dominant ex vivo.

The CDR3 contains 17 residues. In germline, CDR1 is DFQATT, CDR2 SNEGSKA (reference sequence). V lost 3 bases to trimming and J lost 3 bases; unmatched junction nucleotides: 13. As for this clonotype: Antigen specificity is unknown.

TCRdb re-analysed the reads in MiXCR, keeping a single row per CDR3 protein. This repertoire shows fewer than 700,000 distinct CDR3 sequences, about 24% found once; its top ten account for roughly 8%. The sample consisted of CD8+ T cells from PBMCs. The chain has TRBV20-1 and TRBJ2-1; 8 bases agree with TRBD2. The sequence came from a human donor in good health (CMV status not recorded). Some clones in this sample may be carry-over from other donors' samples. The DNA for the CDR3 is TGCAGTGCTAGCGGGGGGGCCCCCCCCGCCTTCTACAATGAGCAGTTCTTC. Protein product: CSASGGAPPAFYNEQFF.